The 19 T cell receptor beta chains presented below share a single source sample, sequenced in a study of beta chain features in type 1 diabetes. Expressed TCRB transcripts were sequenced because the entire RNA isolate underwent reverse transcription. The data were produced by immunoSEQ multiplex PCR, yet TCRdb's version contains in-frame clones alone and is incomplete. This sample has hundreds of thousands of clones; about 63% occur once, and the top ten carry around 0.057%. Sequences were obtained from naive CD4+ T cells from blood. These receptors were obtained from a young man in good health.

The chain has TRBV4-3 and TRBJ2-3; 8 positions agree with TRBD2. This CDR3 comprises 16 residues. Trimming took 3 bases from V and 0 from J; bases not matched to a gene: 5. The germline CDR1 and CDR2 sequences are LGHNA and YSLEER. The CDR3 bases are TGCGCCAGCAGCCACGGGCAGCGGGAGAGCACAGATACGCAGTATTTT. Translation: CASSHGQRESTDTQYF.

The chain joins TRBV28 to TRBJ2-5; unclear D gene. Germline lookup yields CDR1 MDHEN and CDR2 SYDVKM. Trimming cost V 6 bases and J 0 bases, with 17 bases left between them. This CDR3 is 16 amino acids long. The CDR3 DNA reads TGTGCCAGCAGGACGGCCAGCCTGAAGTACCAAGAGACCCAGTACTTC. Its protein is CASRTASLKYQETQYF.

The J gene is TRBJ2-5, the V gene TRBV30, with D possibly matching TRBD1 (7 bases). Trimming left V 2 bases short and J 1 base short, with 11 bases between. CDR3 length: 14 residues. CDR1 is GTSNPN, CDR2 SVGIG, per germline (reference sequence). Here the CDR3 reads CAWSRQGGQETQYF. Written as DNA, the CDR3 is TGTGCCTGGAGTAGACAGGGAGGCCAAGAGACCCAGTACTTC.

This chain joins TRBV7-2 and TRBJ2-1, with D possibly TRBD2 on 5 matching bases. Trimming left V 4 bases short and J 6 bases short, with 16 bases between. CDR1 is SGHTA, CDR2 FQGNSA, per germline. The CDR3 has 15 amino acids. CDR3 sequence: CASSYVASLGNEQFF. The CDR3 DNA sequence: TGTGCCAGCAGCTATGTAGCGAGTCTGGGCAATGAGCAGTTCTTC.

The chain carries TRBV5-1 and TRBJ2-4; TRBD1 agrees at 9 bases. The germline V gene has CDR1 SGHRS and CDR2 YFSETQ. This CDR3 has 12 residues. J lost 7 bases, V lost 7 bases, and 3 bases had no gene match. For the CDR3, the DNA is TGCGCCAGCGGAGACAGGGGGAACATTCAGTACTTC. It specifies CASGDRGNIQYF.

The chain uses TRBV11-2 and TRBJ2-1; D possibly corresponds to TRBD2 (5 bases). The CDR3 loop spans 16 amino acids. V lost 4 bases to trimming and J lost 5 bases, with 18 bases between them. In germline, CDR1 is SGHAT, CDR2 FQNNGV. CDR3 in amino acids: CASSSVILSRDNEQFF. The CDR3 coding sequence is TGTGCCAGCAGCTCTGTCATTCTGTCGCGGGACAATGAGCAGTTCTTC.

This clone has only a few counts. The V call is TRBV29-1, the J call TRBJ2-3, with D unclear. CDR1 is SQVTM, CDR2 ANQGSEA, per germline. Trimming shortened V by 6 bases and J by 0 bases, and 10 bases separated the two germline ends. The CDR3 contains 13 residues. This CDR3 reads CSVHGASTDTQYF. The CDR3 DNA reads as TGCAGCGTCCACGGAGCTAGCACAGATACGCAGTATTTT.

This chain joins TRBV2 and TRBJ1-5; TRBD1 aligns across 8 bases. Germline V gives CDR1 SNHLY, CDR2 FYNNEI. Trimming removed 5 bases from V and 2 bases from J; junction bases left unmatched: 5. The CDR3 has 15 amino acids. This CDR3 reads CASSQDRGGNQPQHF. CDR3 sequence (DNA): TGTGCCAGCAGTCAAGACAGGGGCGGCAATCAGCCCCAGCATTTT.

There are a few counts of this clone. The chain combines TRBV28 with TRBJ1-5; 7 bases fit TRBD1. The ends lost 6 bases at V and 5 bases at J; junction bases unmatched: 10. In germline, CDR1 is MDHEN, CDR2 SYDVKM. There are 15 residues in the CDR3. DNA of the CDR3: TGTGCCAGCAGAAGTCACAGGGGAATGGATCAGCCCCAGCATTTT. This sequence encodes CASRSHRGMDQPQHF.

The rearrangement uses TRBV29-1 and TRBJ1-4; a weak D match, TRBD1 (5 bases). Germline CDR1 reads SQVTM; CDR2 reads ANQGSEA. This CDR3 is built from 12 residues. V was pared by 6 bases and J by 8 bases, with 13 bases between. The CDR3 reads CSVTGWGEKLFF. The CDR3, as DNA: TGCAGCGTAACAGGCTGGGGCGAAAAACTGTTTTTT.

This clone was detected a few times. The gene calls are TRBV2 and TRBJ1-2, with no clear D. The germline CDR1 and CDR2 sequences are SNHLY and FYNNEI. Trimming pared 1 base from V and 6 bases from J, leaving 6 bases between. The CDR3 has 12 residues. CDR3 sequence: CASSEEVDGYTF. The CDR3 coding sequence is TGTGCCAGCAGTGAAGAAGTCGATGGCTACACCTTC.

Note on this clone: The same CDR3 also results from other DNA sequences found in this sample. The CDR3 nucleotides read TGTGCCTGGAGTGTACAGCCGAACACTGAAGCTTTCTTT. Translating it yields CAWSVQPNTEAFF. The gene calls are TRBV30 and TRBJ1-1; D is unclear. This CDR3 spans 13 amino acids. Germline V CDR1 and CDR2: GTSNPN, SVGIG (reference sequence). V was trimmed by 0 bases and J by 1 base, leaving 6 bases between them.

Turning to this clone: The same CDR3 also results from other DNA sequences found in this sample. The CDR3 sequence is CASSLRTSTDTQYF. In DNA form, the CDR3 reads TGTGCCAGCAGCTTACGGACTAGCACAGATACGCAGTATTTT. The chain has TRBV7-9 and TRBJ2-3; a possible D gene is TRBD2 (5 bases). V lost 2 bases and J 0 bases, leaving 6 bases between the germline ends. Germline CDR1 SEHNR, CDR2 FQNEAQ (reference sequence). The CDR3 spans 14 residues.

This clone was detected a few times. The chain employs TRBV1 and TRBJ2-3; TRBD2 is the table's D call and was not checked against the DNA. TRBV1 constitutes a pseudogene. The CDR3 totals 13 residues. CDR3 protein: CTSSRLGTDTQYF. The CDR3 bases are TGCACCAGCAGTCGGCTAGGCACAGATACGCAGTATTTT.

The chain carries TRBV7-2 and TRBJ2-1; no firm D call. Trimming pared 1 base from V and 1 base from J, leaving 5 bases between. CDR1 SGHTA and CDR2 FQGNSA come from the germline V gene. The length of the CDR3 is 14 residues. CDR3 residues: CASSLGISYNEQFF. The DNA of the CDR3 is TGTGCCAGCAGCTTAGGGATTTCCTACAATGAGCAGTTCTTC.

The CDR3 here is CASTRLAGVRELFF. CDR3 bases: TGTGCCAGCACCCGACTAGCGGGAGTCCGGGAGCTGTTTTTT. V gene TRBV28 combines with J gene TRBJ2-2; 12 positions match TRBD2. The J segment lost 9 bases and the V segment lost 7 bases, leaving 6 bases of the junction unmatched. CDR1 is MDHEN and CDR2 is SYDVKM in the germline V gene. The CDR3 runs to 14 residues.

This sequence joins TRBV7-2 and TRBJ2-3, with D possibly matching TRBD2 (6 bases). The germline V gene encodes CDR1 SGHTA and CDR2 FQGNSA. The CDR3 totals 15 residues. Trimming removed 5 bases at V and 1 base at J, with 13 bases between. CDR3 amino acids: CASSAHGTRTDTQYF. The CDR3 DNA follows: TGTGCCAGCAGCGCCCATGGGACTCGCACAGATACGCAGTATTTT.

The chain links TRBV5-1 to TRBJ2-7, with 10 bases identical to TRBD2. CDR3 length equals 14 residues. The germline gives CDR1 SGHRS, CDR2 YFSETQ. V shed 3 bases, J shed 6 bases, and the junction held 6 bases outside the gene matches. The CDR3 is CASSSRTSGGEQYF. In nucleotides, the CDR3 is TGCGCCAGCAGCTCCAGGACTAGCGGAGGCGAGCAGTACTTC.

The CDR3 spells CASSRAGQSTDTQYF. The CDR3 DNA reads as TGTGCCAGCAGCCGAGCGGGCCAATCCACAGATACGCAGTATTTT. The V gene is TRBV2, the J gene TRBJ2-3; a possible D gene is TRBD2 (6 bases). From germline, CDR1 is SNHLY and CDR2 FYNNEI. V gave up 6 bases and J gave up 2 bases, with 15 bases separating them. There are 15 residues in the CDR3.